This TCR beta chain was documented in a study of blood T cell repertoires in COVID-19. Between the trimmed V and J ends, which lost 5 bases and 0 bases, there was a span of 8 bases. The germline V gene encodes CDR1 MNHNY and CDR2 SVGAGI (reference sequence). There are 13 residues in the CDR3. Clones were read by immunoSEQ multiplex PCR, and TCRdb kept only the in-frame ones, dropping some. The repertoire holds 250,000 to 300,000 clones, with around 83% as singletons. The chain combines TRBV6-6 with TRBJ2-7; D is possibly TRBD1 (6 bases). Input material: peripheral blood. This clonotype was obtained from a man between 18 and 29 years old with active or convalescent COVID-19. The CDR3 DNA sequence: TGTGCCAGCAGTACAGGGTCCTCCTACGAGCAGTACTTC. It encodes CASSTGSSYEQYF.